Sequencing of this TCR beta chain was carried out in a study of shared clonotypes between healthy human individuals. Study overall: Samples came from a couple of female and a few male donors aged 18 to 49.

The table came from immunoSEQ multiplex PCR; TCRdb's copy has only in-frame clones and leaves some out. The sample lists approximately 2,300,000 clones, 85% to 95% occurring once. The CDR3 is made up of 15 amino acids. Germline CDR1 and CDR2: SGHKS and YYEKEE (reference sequence). V lost 4 bases to trimming and J lost 7 bases, with 20 bases between them. Study-wide findings and caveats: An expected dependence of interdonor clonotype sharing on sequencing depth was noted. In the sorted subsets, rarefaction showed sequencing was incomplete despite large depth.

With regard to this clone: Antigen unknown.

The sequencing sample was made of naive CD4+ T cells from PBMCs. Stated subset: CD45RA+ positively selected. This chain joins TRBV5-5 and TRBJ1-2, with unresolved D. This clonotype originated in a man between 18 and 29 years old in good health. Some clones in this sample may be carry-over from other donors' samples. CDR3 in amino acids: CASSKEAVWALGYTF. The CDR3 nucleotides are TGTGCCAGCAGCAAAGAGGCAGTTTGGGCCCTTGGCTACACCTTC.